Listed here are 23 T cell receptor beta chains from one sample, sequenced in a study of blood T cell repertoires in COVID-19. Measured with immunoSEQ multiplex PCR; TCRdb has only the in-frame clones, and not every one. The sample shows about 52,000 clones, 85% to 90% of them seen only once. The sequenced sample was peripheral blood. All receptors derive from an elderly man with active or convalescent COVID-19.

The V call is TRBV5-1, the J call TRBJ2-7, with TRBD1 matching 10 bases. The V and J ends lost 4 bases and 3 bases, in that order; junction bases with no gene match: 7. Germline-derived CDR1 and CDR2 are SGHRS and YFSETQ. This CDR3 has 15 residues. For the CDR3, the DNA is TGCGCCAGCAGCGTACTGACAGGGGGCTTCTACGAGCAGTACTTC. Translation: CASSVLTGGFYEQYF.

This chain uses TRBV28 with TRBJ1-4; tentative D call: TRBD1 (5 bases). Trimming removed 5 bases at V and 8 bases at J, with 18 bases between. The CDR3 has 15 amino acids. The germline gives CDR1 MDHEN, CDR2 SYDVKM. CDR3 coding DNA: TGTGCCAGCAGTCCGGGTGGGGGAGGTGTAGAAAAACTGTTTTTT. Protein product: CASSPGGGGVEKLFF.

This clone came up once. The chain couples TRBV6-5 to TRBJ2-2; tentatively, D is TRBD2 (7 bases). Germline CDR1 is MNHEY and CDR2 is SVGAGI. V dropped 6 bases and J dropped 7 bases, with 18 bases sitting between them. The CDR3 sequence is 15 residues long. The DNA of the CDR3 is TGTGCCAGCAGCCCCCGGGGGGCCGGAGTCGGGGAGCTGTTTTTT. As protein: CASSPRGAGVGELFF.

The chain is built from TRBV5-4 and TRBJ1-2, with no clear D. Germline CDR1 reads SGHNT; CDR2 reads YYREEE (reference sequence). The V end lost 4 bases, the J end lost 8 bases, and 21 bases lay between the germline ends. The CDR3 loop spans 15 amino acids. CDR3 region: CASSRGGRRSAGYTF. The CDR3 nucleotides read TGTGCCAGCAGCCGGGGAGGGAGGAGAAGCGCGGGCTACACCTTC.

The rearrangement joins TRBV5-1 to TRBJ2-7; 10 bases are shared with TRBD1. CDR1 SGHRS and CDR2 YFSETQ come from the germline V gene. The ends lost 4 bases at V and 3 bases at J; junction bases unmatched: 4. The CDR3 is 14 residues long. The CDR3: CASSVGQGDYEQYF. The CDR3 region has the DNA TGCGCCAGCAGCGTAGGACAGGGGGACTACGAGCAGTACTTC.

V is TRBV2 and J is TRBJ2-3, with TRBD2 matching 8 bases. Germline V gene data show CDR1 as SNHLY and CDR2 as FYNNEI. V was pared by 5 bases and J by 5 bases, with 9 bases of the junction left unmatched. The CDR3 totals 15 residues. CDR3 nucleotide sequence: TGTGCCAGCAGTCAAATCGGGGGGGGCGGAGATACGCAGTATTTT. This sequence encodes CASSQIGGGGDTQYF. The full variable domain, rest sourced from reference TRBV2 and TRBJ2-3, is EPEVTQTPSHQVTQMGQEVILRCVPISNHLYFYWYRQILGQKVEFLVSFYNNEISEKSEIFDDQFSVERPDGSNFTLKIRSTKLEDSAMYFCASSQIGGGGDTQYFGPGTRLTVL.

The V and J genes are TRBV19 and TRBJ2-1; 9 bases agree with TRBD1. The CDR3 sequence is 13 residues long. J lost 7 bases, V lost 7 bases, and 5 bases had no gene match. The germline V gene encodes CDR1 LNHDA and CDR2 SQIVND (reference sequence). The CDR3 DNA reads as TGTGCCAGTACTGAGACAGGGGGTAATGAGCAGTTCTTC. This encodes CASTETGGNEQFF. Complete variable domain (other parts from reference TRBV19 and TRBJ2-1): DGGITQSPKYLFRKEGQNVTLSCEQNLNHDAMYWYRQDPGQGLRLIYYSQIVNDFQKGDIAEGYSVSREKKESFPLTVTSAQKNPTAFYLCASTETGGNEQFFGPGTRLTVL.

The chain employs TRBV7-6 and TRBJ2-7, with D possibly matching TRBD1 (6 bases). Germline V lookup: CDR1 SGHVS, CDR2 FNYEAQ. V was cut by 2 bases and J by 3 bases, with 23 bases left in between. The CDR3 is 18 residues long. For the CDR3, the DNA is TGTGCCAGCAGCTTAAGTTCCCCCCCCGGGACAAGTTACTACGAGCAGTACTTC. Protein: CASSLSSPPGTSYYEQYF.

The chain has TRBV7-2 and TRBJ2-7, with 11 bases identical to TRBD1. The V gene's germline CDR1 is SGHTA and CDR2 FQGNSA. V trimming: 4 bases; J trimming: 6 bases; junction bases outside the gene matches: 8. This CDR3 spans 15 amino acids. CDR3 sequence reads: CASSWAGTGGGEQYF. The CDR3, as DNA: TGTGCCAGCAGCTGGGCAGGGACAGGGGGGGGCGAGCAGTACTTC.

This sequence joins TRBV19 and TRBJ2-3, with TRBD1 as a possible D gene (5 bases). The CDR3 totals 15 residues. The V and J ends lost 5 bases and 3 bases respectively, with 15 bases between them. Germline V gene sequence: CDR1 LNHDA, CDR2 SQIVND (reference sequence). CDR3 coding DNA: TGTGCCAGTAGTTCCGACAGACTGGGGACAGATACGCAGTATTTT. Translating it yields CASSSDRLGTDTQYF.

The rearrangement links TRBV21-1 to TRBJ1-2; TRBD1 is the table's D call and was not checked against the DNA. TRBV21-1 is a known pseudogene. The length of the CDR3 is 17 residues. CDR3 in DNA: TGTGCCAGCAGCCAGAGAGCCAAGCCGGGACAGATTAAGGACTACACCTTC. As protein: CASSQRAKPGQIKDYTF.

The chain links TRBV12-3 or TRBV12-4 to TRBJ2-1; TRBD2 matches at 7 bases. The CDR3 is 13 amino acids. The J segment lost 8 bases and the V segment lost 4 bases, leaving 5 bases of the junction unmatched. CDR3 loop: CASSWGGFDEQFF. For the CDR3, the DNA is TGTGCCAGCAGTTGGGGGGGTTTCGATGAGCAGTTCTTC.

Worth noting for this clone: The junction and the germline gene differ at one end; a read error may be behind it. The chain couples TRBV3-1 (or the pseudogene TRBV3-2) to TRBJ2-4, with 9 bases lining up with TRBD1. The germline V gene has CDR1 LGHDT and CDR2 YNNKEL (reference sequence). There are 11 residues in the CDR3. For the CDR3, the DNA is TGTGCCAGCAGCCAAGTCGACAGGGGGAACTTC. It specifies CASSQVDRGNF.

CDR3 amino acids: CASSLLGADNSPLHF. The CDR3 nucleotides read TGTGCCAGCAGTTTATTGGGGGCCGATAATTCACCCCTCCACTTT. V is TRBV28 and J is TRBJ1-6; tentatively, D is TRBD1 (6 bases). The CDR3 runs to 15 residues. The germline V gene has CDR1 MDHEN and CDR2 SYDVKM. The V gene lost 1 base and the J gene lost 5 bases, with 9 bases spanning the gap.

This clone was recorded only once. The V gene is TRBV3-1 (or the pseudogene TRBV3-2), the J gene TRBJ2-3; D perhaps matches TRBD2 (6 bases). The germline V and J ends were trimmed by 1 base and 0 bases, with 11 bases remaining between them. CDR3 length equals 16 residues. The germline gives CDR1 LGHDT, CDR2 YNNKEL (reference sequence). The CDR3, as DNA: TGTGCCAGCAGCCAAGTTGGTGGGGGGAGCACAGATACGCAGTATTTT. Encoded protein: CASSQVGGGSTDTQYF.

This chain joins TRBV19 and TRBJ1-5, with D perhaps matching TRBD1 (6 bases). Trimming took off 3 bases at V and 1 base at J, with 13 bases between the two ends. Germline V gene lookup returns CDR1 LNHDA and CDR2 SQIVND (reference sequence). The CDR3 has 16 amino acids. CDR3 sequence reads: CASSIGQYKSNQPQHF. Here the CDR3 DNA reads TGTGCCAGTAGTATTGGACAGTACAAGAGCAATCAGCCCCAGCATTTT.

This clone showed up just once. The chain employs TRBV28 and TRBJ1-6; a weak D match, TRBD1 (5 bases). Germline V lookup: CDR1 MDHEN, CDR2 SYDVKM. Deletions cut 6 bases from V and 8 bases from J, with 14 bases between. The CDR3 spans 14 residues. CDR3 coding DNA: TGTGCCAGCAGACGTCAGGGTACCGATTCACCCCTCCACTTT. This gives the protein CASRRQGTDSPLHF.

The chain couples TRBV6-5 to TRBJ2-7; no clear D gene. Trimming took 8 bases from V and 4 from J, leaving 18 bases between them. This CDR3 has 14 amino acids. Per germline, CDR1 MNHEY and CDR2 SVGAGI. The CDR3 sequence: CASRRLTEAYEQYF. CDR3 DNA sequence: TGTGCCAGCCGCAGACTCACCGAGGCGTACGAGCAGTACTTC.

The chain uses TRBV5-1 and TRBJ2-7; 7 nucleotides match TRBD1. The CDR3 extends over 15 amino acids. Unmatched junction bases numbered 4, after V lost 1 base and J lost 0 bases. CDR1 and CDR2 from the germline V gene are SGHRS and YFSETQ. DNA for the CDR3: TGCGCCAGCAGCTTGTTGTGGGACAGCTCCTACGAGCAGTACTTC. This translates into CASSLLWDSSYEQYF.

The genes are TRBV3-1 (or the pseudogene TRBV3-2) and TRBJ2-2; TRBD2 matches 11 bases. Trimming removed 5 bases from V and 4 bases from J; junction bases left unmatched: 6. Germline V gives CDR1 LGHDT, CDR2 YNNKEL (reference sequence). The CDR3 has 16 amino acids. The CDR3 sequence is CASSFGLAGFTGELFF. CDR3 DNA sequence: TGTGCCAGCAGCTTCGGACTAGCGGGCTTCACCGGGGAGCTGTTTTTT.

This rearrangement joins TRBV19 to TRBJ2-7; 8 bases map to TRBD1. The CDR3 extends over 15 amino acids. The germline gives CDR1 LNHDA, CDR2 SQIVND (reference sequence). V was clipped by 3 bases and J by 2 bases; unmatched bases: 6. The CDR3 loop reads CASSILTGVAYEQYF. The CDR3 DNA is TGTGCCAGTAGTATTCTGACAGGGGTTGCCTACGAGCAGTACTTC.

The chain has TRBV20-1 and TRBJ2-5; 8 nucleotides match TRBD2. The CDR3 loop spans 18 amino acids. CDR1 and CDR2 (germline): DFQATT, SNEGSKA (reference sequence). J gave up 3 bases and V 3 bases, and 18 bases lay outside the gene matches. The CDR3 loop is CSASAGVPGLGVEETQYF. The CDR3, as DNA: TGCAGTGCTAGTGCCGGGGTGCCGGGACTAGGTGTGGAAGAGACCCAGTACTTC.

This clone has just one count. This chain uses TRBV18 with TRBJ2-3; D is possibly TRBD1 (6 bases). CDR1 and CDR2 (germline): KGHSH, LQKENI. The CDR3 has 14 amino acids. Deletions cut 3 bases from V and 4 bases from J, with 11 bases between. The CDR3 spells CASSPTGPADTQYF. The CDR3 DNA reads TGTGCCAGCTCACCGACAGGTCCGGCAGATACGCAGTATTTT.